Below, 5 T cell receptor beta chains from the same sample are listed, as sequenced in a study of blood T cell repertoires in COVID-19. The method was immunoSEQ multiplex PCR; TCRdb's version includes in-frame clones alone and lacks a portion of them. The profile shows over 85,000 clones, under 95% of them singletons. Sequenced sample: peripheral blood. These receptor sequences come from a human donor with active COVID-19. The donor label of this sample is uncertain.

DNA of the CDR3: TGTGCCAGTAGTATTTTAGGGGGGGGAGGCAATGAGCAGTTCTTC. As protein: CASSILGGGGNEQFF. V gene TRBV19 combines with J gene TRBJ2-1; possible D gene TRBD2, 7 bases. V was trimmed by 3 bases and J by 6 bases, leaving 15 bases between them. Per germline, CDR1 LNHDA and CDR2 SQIVND (reference sequence). This CDR3 is built from 15 residues. Variable domain in full (rest from reference TRBV19 and TRBJ2-1): DGGITQSPKYLFRKEGQNVTLSCEQNLNHDAMYWYRQDPGQGLRLIYYSQIVNDFQKGDIAEGYSVSREKKESFPLTVTSAQKNPTAFYLCASSILGGGGNEQFFGPGTRLTVL.

The chain couples TRBV7-2 to TRBJ1-1; D might be TRBD1 (6 bases). The ends were cut back, 1 base at V and 9 bases at J, with 15 bases in the middle. CDR1 and CDR2 (germline): SGHTA, FQGNSA. The CDR3 runs to 14 residues. The DNA for the CDR3 is TGTGCCAGCAGCTTAGAGCGGACAGATGACCAAGCTTTCTTT. Translation gives CASSLERTDDQAFF.

The chain uses TRBV4-2 and TRBJ2-7; 8 bases fit TRBD2. Trimming took 5 bases from V and 7 from J; bases not matched to a gene: 13. CDR3 length: 15 amino acids. Germline lookup yields CDR1 LGHNA and CDR2 YNFKEQ. CDR3 in DNA: TGTGCCAGCAGCAAGGGCCCGGGGGGGACGCAAGAGCAGTACTTC. It is translated as CASSKGPGGTQEQYF.

Concerning this clone: Distinct nucleotide sequences in the sample also encode this CDR3. The V gene is TRBV19, the J gene TRBJ2-7; 8 nucleotides agree with TRBD1. V gave up 3 bases and J gave up 4 bases; unmatched junction bases: 5. Germline assignment: CDR1 LNHDA and CDR2 SQIVND (reference sequence). CDR3 length equals 14 residues. The CDR3 DNA reads TGTGCCAGTAGTATTGGACAGGGTTCGTACGAGCAGTACTTC. Translated, it gives CASSIGQGSYEQYF.

CDR3 amino acids: CASSLPGQGKATNEKLFF. The CDR3 DNA reads as TGTGCCAGCAGCCTCCCGGGACAGGGGAAGGCAACTAATGAAAAACTGTTTTTT. The genes are TRBV7-8 and TRBJ1-4; 10 bases align to TRBD1. The trim removed 5 bases at V and 0 bases at J, leaving 9 bases unmatched. The CDR3 is 18 amino acids. Looked up from germline, CDR1 is SGHVS and CDR2 is FQNEAQ.